The 12 T cell receptor beta chains below were found in one sample sequenced in a study of vaccination effects on CD4 cells after COVID-19. TCRdb's copy holds only in-frame clones and misses some; the assay was immunoSEQ multiplex PCR. The sample lists 30,000 to 35,000 clones, roughly 63% seen once, with 25% to 30% in the top ten. Which antigens these TCRs recognize remains unknown. Antigen-specific CD4+ T cells were first expanded with viral peptide pools by the ViraFEST assay and only then sequenced. Between days 9 and 10 of culture, CD4+ T cells were separated out. The sample here was CD4+ T cells from PBMCs cultured with HCoV-229E spike peptides, taken before COVID-19 vaccination. The receptor source for this set is a human donor who received a COVID-19 vaccine.

In its sample, this clone was seen once. This rearrangement joins TRBV5-4 to TRBJ2-3; D may match TRBD1 or TRBD2 (5 bases each). Trimming took 3 bases from V and 0 from J, leaving 23 bases between them. This CDR3 comprises 19 residues. Per germline, CDR1 SGHNT and CDR2 YYREEE (reference sequence). CDR3 protein: CASSWTLGTGGSSTDTQYF. The DNA for the CDR3 is TGTGCCAGCAGCTGGACATTGGGAACAGGAGGCAGTAGCACAGATACGCAGTATTTT.

The CDR3: CASSSIIRDRGPNTGELFF. CDR3 bases: TGTGCCAGCAGCTCGATTATCCGGGACAGGGGACCGAACACCGGGGAGCTGTTTTTT. V is TRBV7-6 and J is TRBJ2-2; TRBD1 matches 10 bases. The length of the CDR3 is 19 residues. Trimming at V came to 4 bases and at J to 0 bases, leaving 11 bases not matched to a gene. CDR1 SGHVS and CDR2 FNYEAQ come from the germline V gene.

This chain connects TRBV30 to TRBJ1-2; 7 bases fit TRBD1. The CDR3 is 14 residues long. The V and J ends lost 5 bases and 4 bases, in that order; junction bases with no gene match: 10. In germline, CDR1 is GTSNPN, CDR2 SVGIG (reference sequence). The CDR3 sequence: CAWETGIGAYGYTF. The CDR3 DNA reads TGTGCCTGGGAGACAGGGATTGGGGCCTATGGCTACACCTTC.

The J gene is TRBJ1-1, the V gene TRBV7-8; tentatively, D is TRBD1 (5 bases). V lost 2 bases, J lost 1 base, and 5 bases lay in between. Germline V gene data show CDR1 as SGHVS and CDR2 as FQNEAQ. The CDR3 contains 13 residues. The CDR3 nucleotides are TGTGCCAGCAGCTTAAGGGGGAACACTGAAGCTTTCTTT. This encodes CASSLRGNTEAFF.

The chain couples TRBV10-3 to TRBJ1-2; possibly TRBD1 for D (5 bases). The V gene's germline CDR1 is ENHRY and CDR2 SYGVKD. V was cut by 2 bases and J by 4 bases, with 14 bases left in between. This CDR3 is built from 15 residues. The CDR3 region is CAISEPPGSAYGYTF. In DNA form, the CDR3 reads TGTGCCATCAGTGAGCCCCCAGGGTCGGCCTATGGCTACACCTTC.

The chain joins TRBV7-9 to TRBJ1-1; TRBD1 matches at 11 bases. The V gene's germline CDR1 is SEHNR and CDR2 FQNEAQ (reference sequence). Losses at the gene ends were 2 bases for V and 1 base for J; bases not matched to a gene: 3. This CDR3 is 16 amino acids long. The CDR3 DNA sequence: TGTGCCAGCAGCTTATGGACAGGGGGCGCGAACACTGAAGCTTTCTTT. Amino acid sequence: CASSLWTGGANTEAFF.

This sequence joins TRBV27 and TRBJ1-1; 7 bases are a match to TRBD1. J gave up 1 base and V 5 bases, and 4 bases lay outside the gene matches. Germline loops: CDR1 MNHEY, CDR2 SMNVEV (reference sequence). The CDR3 covers 14 residues. The CDR3 nucleotides are TGTGCCAGCAGTGAGACAGGGCGGAACACTGAAGCTTTCTTT. As protein: CASSETGRNTEAFF.

This clone appeared a few times. The CDR3 spells CASSPGLAGGDNEQYF. As DNA, the CDR3 is TGCGCCAGCAGCCCTGGGCTAGCGGGAGGGGATAACGAGCAGTACTTC. The chain couples TRBV5-1 to TRBJ2-7; 12 bases map to TRBD2. CDR3 size: 16 residues. Trimming at V came to 4 bases and at J to 5 bases, leaving 10 bases not matched to a gene. Germline V gene lookup returns CDR1 SGHRS and CDR2 YFSETQ.

Only one count was recorded for this clone. The gene calls are TRBV19 and TRBJ2-2; TRBD2 aligns across 9 bases. With 5 bases clipped from V and 1 base from J, the junction kept 5 bases outside the gene matches. Germline V gene lookup returns CDR1 LNHDA and CDR2 SQIVND (reference sequence). The CDR3 spans 16 residues. The CDR3 DNA sequence: TGTGCCAGTAGTGTCCTAGCGGGGCAGAACACCGGGGAGCTGTTTTTT. Translating it yields CASSVLAGQNTGELFF.

The chain combines TRBV15 with TRBJ2-7, with 7 bases matching TRBD2. Germline V gene data show CDR1 as LNHNV and CDR2 as YYDKDF (reference sequence). This CDR3 has 13 residues. The V segment lost 5 bases and the J segment 0 bases; nucleotides outside the gene matches: 1. The CDR3 DNA is TGTGCCACCAGCGGGGGGGGCTCCTACGAGCAGTACTTC. Translated: CATSGGGSYEQYF.

V usage is TRBV7-2 and J usage is TRBJ1-1; 10 bases are shared with TRBD1. The junction had 10 bases not matched to a gene; V was cut back by 5 bases and J by 10 bases. Germline CDR1 SGHTA, CDR2 FQGNSA. CDR3 length: 14 amino acids. The CDR3 loop reads CASSPRQGAVIAFF. In DNA form, the CDR3 reads TGTGCCAGCAGCCCAAGACAGGGGGCGGTCATAGCTTTCTTT. Complete variable domain (other parts from reference TRBV7-2 and TRBJ1-1): GAGVSQSPSNKVTEKGKDVELRCDPISGHTALYWYRQSLGQGLEFLIYFQGNSAPDKSGLPSDRFSAERTGGSVSTLTIQRTQQEDSAVYLCASSPRQGAVIAFFGQGTRLTVV.

J is TRBJ2-1 and V is TRBV19; 11 bases map to TRBD2. Trimming took 5 bases from V and 0 from J; bases not matched to a gene: 9. The V gene's germline CDR1 is LNHDA and CDR2 SQIVND (reference sequence). CDR3 size: 18 residues. CDR3 sequence: CASSRPSGRLSSYNEQFF. Written as DNA, the CDR3 is TGTGCCAGTAGTCGGCCTAGCGGGAGGCTTAGCTCCTACAATGAGCAGTTCTTC.